This T cell receptor beta chain is from a study of CD4 and CD8 cells across lung adenocarcinoma regions. The CDR3 has 11 residues. The germline CDR1 and CDR2 sequences are MNHEY and SMNVEV (reference sequence). Between the trimmed V and J ends, which lost 7 bases and 8 bases, there was a span of 11 bases. The patients had localized lung adenocarcinoma, a non-small cell subtype. TCRdb re-called the PCR reads through MiXCR, storing one row per CDR3 protein. The repertoire holds 23,000 or so distinct CDR3 sequences, with about 50% as singletons. Sequencing was carried out using CD8+ T cells from the center of a lung tumor. The V and J genes are TRBV27 and TRBJ1-2; D call uncertain. This clonotype originated in a male donor with lung adenocarcinoma. The CD4 and CD8 labels of this study may be unreliable. CDR3 in DNA: TGTGCCAGCATGTCCCGTGACGGCTACACCTTC. Its translation is CASMSRDGYTF.